The 14 T cell receptor beta chains given below trace back to one sample, sequenced in a study of shared clonotypes between healthy human individuals. It was CD45RO-negative cells, positively selected for CCR7, that made up naive CD8 cells, with terminally differentiated effector memory CD45RA+ cells excluded. The data were produced by immunoSEQ multiplex PCR, yet TCRdb's version contains in-frame clones alone and is incomplete. The sample includes about 800,000 clones, 90% to 98% of them seen just once. The sample taken for sequencing was naive CD8+ T cells sorted from blood. These receptors all stem from a man aged 25 to 40 in good health.

This clone has just one count. This rearrangement joins TRBV10-3 to TRBJ2-5; 8 bases align to TRBD1. This CDR3 region has 13 residues. In germline, CDR1 is ENHRY, CDR2 SYGVKD. Losses at the gene ends were 9 bases for V and 1 base for J; bases not matched to a gene: 4. CDR3 nucleotides: TGTGCCATGGGGACAGGACTCCAAGAGACCCAGTACTTC. This translates into CAMGTGLQETQYF.

The CDR3 protein is CASSVIENEQFF. The DNA of the CDR3 is TGTGCCAGCAGTGTAATAGAGAATGAGCAGTTCTTC. The gene calls are TRBV25-1 and TRBJ2-1; D is ambiguous. The CDR3 extends over 12 amino acids. V was cut by 4 bases and J by 7 bases, with 8 bases left in between. The germline V gene encodes CDR1 MGHDK and CDR2 SYGVNS.

The V call is TRBV6-1, the J call TRBJ1-2; TRBD1 is a possible D gene (6 bases). The V end lost 5 bases, the J end lost 12 bases, and 13 bases lay between the germline ends. CDR1 is MNHNS and CDR2 is SASEGT in the germline V gene. The CDR3 consists of 11 residues. The CDR3 region has the DNA TGTGCCAGCAGTACGCACAGGACAGACACCTTC. Its translation is CASSTHRTDTF.

V is TRBV9 and J is TRBJ2-7, with a weak D call TRBD1 (6 bases). This CDR3 is built from 14 residues. Germline CDR1 and CDR2: SGDLS and YYNGEE. With 1 base removed from V and 3 bases from J, the gap between germline ends came to 11 bases. CDR3 in amino acids: CASSVQGFSYEQYF. The CDR3 coding sequence is TGTGCCAGCAGCGTACAGGGGTTTAGCTACGAGCAGTACTTC.

The CDR3: CSGSGTPDTDTQYF. The CDR3 region has the DNA TGCAGCGGGTCCGGGACGCCCGACACAGATACGCAGTATTTT. The chain recombines TRBV29-1 with TRBJ2-3; perhaps D is TRBD1 or TRBD2 (5 bases each). Germline V gene lookup returns CDR1 SQVTM and CDR2 ANQGSEA. V was pared by 7 bases and J by 2 bases, with 16 bases between. The CDR3 extends over 14 amino acids.

The chain recombines TRBV5-1 with TRBJ1-2; D might be TRBD1 (5 bases). With 0 bases removed from V and 5 bases from J, the gap between germline ends came to 20 bases. The CDR3 contains 17 residues. Germline CDR1 reads SGHRS; CDR2 reads YFSETQ. The CDR3 sequence is CASSLVRDGGIRYGYTF. In DNA form, the CDR3 reads TGCGCCAGCAGCTTGGTTAGGGACGGAGGGATTAGGTATGGCTACACCTTC.

V and J are TRBV11-2 and TRBJ2-1; 10 bases agree with TRBD1. V trimming: 4 bases; J trimming: 7 bases; junction bases outside the gene matches: 10. CDR1 and CDR2 (germline): SGHAT, FQNNGV. The length of the CDR3 is 16 residues. CDR3 DNA sequence: TGTGCCAGCAGCTACCCATATCGGACAGGGGGTAATGAGCAGTTCTTC. Amino acid sequence: CASSYPYRTGGNEQFF.

With regard to this clone: This specimen includes other DNA sequences encoding the same CDR3. This chain connects TRBV11-2 to TRBJ2-7, with TRBD1 identical over 9 bases. With 0 bases clipped from V and 4 bases from J, the junction kept 7 bases outside the gene matches. The V gene's germline CDR1 is SGHAT and CDR2 FQNNGV. The CDR3 consists of 16 residues. The chain's CDR3 is CASSLDPGQGFYEQYF. CDR3 in DNA: TGTGCCAGCAGCTTAGATCCGGGACAGGGCTTTTACGAGCAGTACTTC.

This chain links TRBV4-3 with TRBJ1-1, with D possibly being TRBD1 (5 bases). Trimming took off 1 base at V and 4 bases at J, with 10 bases between the two ends. The CDR3 loop spans 14 amino acids. CDR1 and CDR2 from the germline V gene are LGHNA and YSLEER. The CDR3 DNA follows: TGCGCCAGCAGCCAAGCAGGGTCGGGCACTGAAGCTTTCTTT. Translated, it gives CASSQAGSGTEAFF.

The rearrangement uses TRBV7-2 and TRBJ2-7, with unresolved D. The CDR3 spans 14 residues. Germline V lookup: CDR1 SGHTA, CDR2 FQGNSA. Trimming shortened V by 2 bases and J by 2 bases, and 10 bases separated the two germline ends. CDR3 nucleotide sequence: TGTGCCAGCAGCTTATCGGCCGGAACCTACGAGCAGTACTTC. Protein sequence: CASSLSAGTYEQYF.

The chain joins TRBV28 to TRBJ2-5; no firm D call. The CDR3 is 13 amino acids. Per the germline V gene, CDR1 is MDHEN and CDR2 is SYDVKM. Between the trimmed V and J ends, which lost 3 bases and 4 bases, there was a span of 9 bases. CDR3 sequence: CASSFSVLETQYF. As DNA, the CDR3 is TGTGCCAGCAGTTTTTCGGTGTTAGAGACCCAGTACTTC.

The rearrangement joins TRBV29-1 to TRBJ2-5, with D perhaps TRBD1 (6 bases). The V end lost 2 bases, the J end lost 6 bases, and 13 bases lay between the germline ends. Germline V gives CDR1 SQVTM, CDR2 ANQGSEA. The CDR3 consists of 13 residues. CDR3 amino acids: CSVETTGLQTQYF. Here the CDR3 DNA reads TGCAGCGTTGAAACCACAGGGTTGCAGACCCAGTACTTC.

The chain carries TRBV6-6 and TRBJ1-2; the D gene is possibly TRBD1 (5 bases). Trimming took 6 bases from V and 7 from J, leaving 21 bases between them. The germline CDR1 and CDR2 sequences are MNHNY and SVGAGI (reference sequence). This CDR3 contains 15 residues. The CDR3 spells CASSLGGPGTIGYTF. For the CDR3, the DNA is TGTGCCAGCAGCCTCGGAGGGCCTGGGACTATTGGCTACACCTTC.

This clone was found a few times. J is TRBJ2-2 and V is TRBV5-1; D gene ambiguous. The CDR3 sequence is 13 residues long. V lost 3 bases to trimming and J lost 8 bases, with 11 bases between them. Germline values: CDR1 SGHRS, CDR2 YFSETQ. CDR3 bases: TGCGCCAGCAGCTCGGCACCTCCGGGGGAGCTGTTTTTT. Translated: CASSSAPPGELFF.